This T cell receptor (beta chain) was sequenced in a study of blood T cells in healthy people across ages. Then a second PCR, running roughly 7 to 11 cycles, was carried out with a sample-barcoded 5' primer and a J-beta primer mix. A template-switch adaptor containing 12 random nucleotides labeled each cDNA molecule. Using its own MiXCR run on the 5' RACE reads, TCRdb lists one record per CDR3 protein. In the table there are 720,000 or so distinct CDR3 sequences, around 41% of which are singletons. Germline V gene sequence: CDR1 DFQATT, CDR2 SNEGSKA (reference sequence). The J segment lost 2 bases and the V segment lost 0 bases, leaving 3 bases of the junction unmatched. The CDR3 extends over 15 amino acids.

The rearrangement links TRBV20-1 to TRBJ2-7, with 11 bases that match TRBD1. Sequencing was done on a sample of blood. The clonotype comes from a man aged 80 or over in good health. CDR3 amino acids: CSARDVGQGAYEQYF. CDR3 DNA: TGCAGTGCTAGAGATGTGGGACAGGGGGCCTACGAGCAGTACTTC.